This T cell receptor beta chain comes out of a study of CD8+ T cells in alopecia areata. As for the study in general: Affected scalp percentage gauged treated patients' severity.

The CDR3 is 16 amino acids. Germline-derived CDR1 and CDR2 are SGDLS and YYNGEE. V trimming: 3 bases; J trimming: 0 bases; junction bases outside the gene matches: 7. Extraction of RNA preceded its reverse transcription into cDNA, which served as the sequencing template. Data came from immunoSEQ multiplex PCR; TCRdb stores just in-frame clones and leaves some out. The sample records approximately 200,000 clones, roughly three fifths being singletons. Treatment of the sample: oral pan-JAK inhibitor, 5-10 mg twice daily. Sequenced material: CD4+ T cells sorted from blood, taken at week 4, from a patient treated with tofacitinib. This rearrangement joins TRBV9 to TRBJ2-3; 7 bases match TRBD1. This TCR came from a human donor with alopecia areata. CDR3 loop: CASSGRGTASTDTQYF. Written as DNA, the CDR3 is TGTGCCAGCAGCGGACGAGGGACAGCTAGCACAGATACGCAGTATTTT.